This TCR beta chain was retrieved from a study of blood T cells in healthy people across ages. V trimming: 6 bases; J trimming: 0 bases; junction bases outside the gene matches: 11. The CDR3 contains 17 residues. Primed by a sample-barcoded 5' primer and a J-beta primer mix, a second PCR proceeded for roughly 6 to 12 cycles. TCRdb redid the calling of the 5' RACE reads with MiXCR, one entry per CDR3 protein. This sample carries about 1,500,000 distinct CDR3 sequences, around 42% of them seen once, and the ten largest clones take roughly 8.2%. This clonotype was sampled from a woman aged 18-29 years in good health. V is TRBV12-3 or TRBV12-4 and J is TRBJ1-3; 7 nucleotides match TRBD1. The specimen sequenced was blood. The CDR3 sequence: CASRPGTAFNSGNTIYF. As DNA, the CDR3 is TGTGCCAGCAGACCCGGGACAGCTTTTAACTCTGGAAACACCATATATTTT.